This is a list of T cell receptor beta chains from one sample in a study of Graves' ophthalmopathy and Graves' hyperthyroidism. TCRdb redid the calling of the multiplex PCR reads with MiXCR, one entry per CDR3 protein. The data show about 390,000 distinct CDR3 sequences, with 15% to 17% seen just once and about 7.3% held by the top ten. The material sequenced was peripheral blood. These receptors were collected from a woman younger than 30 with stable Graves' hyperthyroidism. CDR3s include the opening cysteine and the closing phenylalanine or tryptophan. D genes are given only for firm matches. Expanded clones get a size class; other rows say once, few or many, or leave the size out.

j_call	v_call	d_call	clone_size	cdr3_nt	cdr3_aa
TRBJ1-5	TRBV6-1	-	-	TGTGCCAGCAGTGAGGTAGGGTTGGGGATCGATCAGCCCCAGCATTTT	CASSEVGLGIDQPQHF
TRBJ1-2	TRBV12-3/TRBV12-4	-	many	TGTGCCAGCAGTTTCAGGGGCTATGGCTACACCTTC	CASSFRGYGYTF
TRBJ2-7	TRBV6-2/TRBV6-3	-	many	TGTGCCAGCAGTCCGTTGGGGTCAAGCTCCTACGAGCAGTACTTC	CASSPLGSSSYEQYF
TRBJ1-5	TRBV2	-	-	TGTGCCAGCAGTCAGCGGCCGCCGGAGCCCCAGCATTTT	CASSQRPPEPQHF
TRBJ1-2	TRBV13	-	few	TGTGCCAGCAGCTTAGTGTCCAGGGTGAGCTATGGCTACACCTTC	CASSLVSRVSYGYTF
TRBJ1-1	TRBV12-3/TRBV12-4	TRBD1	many	TGTGCCAGCAGTTATCGGGACAGGGGGTCTTTCTTT	CASSYRDRGSFF
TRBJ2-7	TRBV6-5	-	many	TGTGCCAGCAGTTCCTTATGGGGCGAGCAGTACTTC	CASSSLWGEQYF
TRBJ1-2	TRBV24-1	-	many	TGTGCCACCAGTGACTACGACAGCAACTATGGCTACACCTTC	CATSDYDSNYGYTF
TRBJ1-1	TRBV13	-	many	TGTGCCAGCAGCTTAGGATCCAGGATCACTGAAGCTTTCTTT	CASSLGSRITEAFF
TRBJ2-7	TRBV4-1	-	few	TGCGCCAGCAGCCAAGATCGGGGGGCGAGCTCCTACGAGCAGTACTTC	CASSQDRGASSYEQYF
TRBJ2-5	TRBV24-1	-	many	TGTGCCACCAGTGACCCGGGACACGGTTCGGAGACCCAGTACTTC	CATSDPGHGSETQYF
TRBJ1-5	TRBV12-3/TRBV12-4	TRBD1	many	TGTGCCAGCAGTCCTCGGGACAGGGTGAATCAGCCCCAGCATTTT	CASSPRDRVNQPQHF
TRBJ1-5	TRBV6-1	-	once	TGTGCCAGCAGTGGACAGTGGGGTGGCAATCAGCCCAAGCATTTT	CASSGQWGGNQPKHF
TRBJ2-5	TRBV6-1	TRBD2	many	TGTGCCAGCAGTGGCAGGACTAGCGGGGCCACGGGGACCCAGTACTTC	CASSGRTSGATGTQYF
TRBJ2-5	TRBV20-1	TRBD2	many	TGCAGTGCTAGAGACGGGACTAGTTGGGTGGGGACCCAGTACTTC	CSARDGTSWVGTQYF
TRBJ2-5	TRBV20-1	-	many	TGCAGTGCTAGTTCCGAGGAGACCCAGTACTTC	CSASSEETQYF
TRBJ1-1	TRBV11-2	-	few	TGTGCCAGCAGCTTAGAAGAAGGGTTGAACACTGAAGCTTTCTTT	CASSLEEGLNTEAFF
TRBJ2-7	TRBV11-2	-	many	TGTGCCAGCAGCTTAGAGCGGGGGCTCTACGAGCAGTACTTC	CASSLERGLYEQYF